This record looks at one T cell receptor beta chain sequence and its context. Its antigen is unidentified. Per germline, CDR1 LNHDA and CDR2 SQIVND (reference sequence). The CDR3 runs to 15 residues. V was clipped by 7 bases and J by 5 bases, with 20 bases between them. The sample originates from a study of cytotoxic CD8 clonotypes in ibrutinib-treated CLL. Study context: Response material was collected after a median around 12 months of treatment, range 6 to 36.

Findings and limits, study-wide: Sample timing was unmatched between remission and later-progressing patients; lymph nodes unstudied.

Genomic DNA for TCR beta libraries, 2 to 2.5 micrograms, came from cryopreserved PBMCs. Measured with immunoSEQ multiplex PCR; TCRdb has only the in-frame clones, and not every one. Counted here are 76,000 or so clones, approximately 87% occurring once; the ten biggest clones make up about 40%. This material consisted of PBMCs, taken after 24 months of ibrutinib treatment. J is TRBJ1-1 and V is TRBV19; D possibly corresponds to TRBD1 (5 bases). The sequence derives from a human donor with chronic lymphocytic leukemia. The CDR3 is CASIPRGTGRTEAFF. The CDR3 bases are TGTGCCAGTATCCCCCGGGGTACAGGTCGAACTGAAGCTTTCTTT.